A single sample gave rise to the 14 T cell receptor beta chains below, sequenced in a study of blood T cells in healthy people across ages. PCR was performed a second time for about 6 to 12 cycles using a sample-barcoded 5' primer and a J-beta primer mix. TCRdb passed the 5' RACE reads through MiXCR, listing each CDR3 protein once. Among fewer than 700,000 distinct CDR3 sequences listed, around 43% were seen once. Sequenced sample: blood. These receptors came from a man older than 75 in good health.

The sample holds many counts of this clonotype. The CDR3 spells CASGNTGELFF. CDR3 in DNA: TGTGCCAGCGGCAACACCGGGGAGCTGTTTTTT. The chain combines TRBV12-3 or TRBV12-4 with TRBJ2-2; D unresolved. CDR3 size: 11 residues. V lost 8 bases to trimming and J lost 2 bases, with 3 bases between them.

A remark on this clonotype: At one end, the junction sequence differs from germline, possibly due to a read error. The CDR3 is CAGSPGTGASTDTQYF. The CDR3 DNA sequence: TGTGCCGGCAGCCCTGGGACAGGGGCCTCCACAGATACGCAGTATTTT. The chain employs TRBV5-6 and TRBJ2-3, with 10 bases lining up with TRBD1. Looked up from germline, CDR1 is SGHDT and CDR2 is YYEEEE. CDR3 length: 16 residues.

This clonotype appeared a few times. The chain carries TRBV4-2 and TRBJ1-1; 7 nucleotides agree with TRBD1. Germline V gene sequence: CDR1 LGHNA, CDR2 YNFKEQ. The junction had 10 bases not matched to a gene; V was cut back by 0 bases and J by 6 bases. This CDR3 is built from 16 residues. The CDR3 sequence is CASSQDAAGGLPEAFF. The CDR3 region has the DNA TGTGCCAGCAGCCAAGATGCGGCAGGGGGTCTCCCTGAAGCTTTCTTT.

For this clonotype: This sequence may be a read error, since a much larger clone differs from it by one base. V gene TRBV5-1 combines with J gene TRBJ2-7; TRBD2 is a possible D gene (5 bases). This CDR3 comprises 12 residues. The V gene's germline CDR1 is SGHRS and CDR2 YFSETQ. The CDR3 spells CTSSLPGNEQYF. CDR3 DNA: TGCACCAGCAGCTTGCCGGGGAACGAGCAGTACTTC. Full variable domain (missing parts from reference TRBV5-1 and TRBJ2-7): KAGVTQTPRYLIKTRGQQVTLSCSPISGHRSVSWYQQTPGQGLQFLFEYFSETQRNKGNFPGRFSGRQFSNSRSEMNVSTLELGDSALYLCTSSLPGNEQYFGPGTRLTVT.

The chain carries TRBV6-2 or TRBV6-3 and TRBJ2-1, with D possibly matching TRBD1 (6 bases). This CDR3 has 17 amino acids. Germline V gene lookup returns CDR1 MNHEY and CDR2 SVGEGT. Trimming removed 5 bases at V and 0 bases at J, with 17 bases between. The CDR3 loop reads CASSDPQGKSSYNEQFF. DNA for the CDR3: TGTGCCAGCAGTGACCCACAGGGAAAGAGCTCCTACAATGAGCAGTTCTTC.

Notes on this clonotype: A much larger clone lies one base from this, so it may be a read error. V and J are TRBV7-2 and TRBJ2-5; tentative D call: TRBD2 (5 bases). CDR1 SGHTA and CDR2 FQGNSA come from the germline V gene. The CDR3 loop spans 15 amino acids. Trimming shortened V by 7 bases and J by 4 bases, and 19 bases separated the two germline ends. CDR3 nucleotides: TGTGCCAGCAACAACCAAGGGCGGGTTGTAGAGACCCAGTACTTC. The encoded protein is CASNNQGRVVETQYF. Supplemented by reference TRBV7-2 and TRBJ2-5, the full variable domain reads GAGVSQSPSNKVTEKGKDVELRCDPISGHTALYWYRQSLGQGLEFLIYFQGNSAPDKSGLPSDRFSAERTGGSVSTLTIQRTQQEDSAVYLCASNNQGRVVETQYFGPGTRLLVL.

The chain is built from TRBV21-1 and TRBJ1-5. TRBV21-1 represents a pseudogene. The CDR3 covers 21 residues. This chain's CDR3 is CASSKEGRRRGAEGGNQPQHF. CDR3 nucleotides: TGTGCCAGCAGCAAAGAAGGGAGACGGCGAGGGGCCGAGGGTGGCAATCAGCCCCAGCATTTT.

V usage is TRBV20-1 and J usage is TRBJ1-2; maybe TRBD1 (5 bases). Trimming left V 4 bases short and J 0 bases short, with 15 bases between. The CDR3 consists of 15 residues. CDR1 and CDR2 from the germline V gene are DFQATT and SNEGSKA (reference sequence). In DNA form, the CDR3 reads TGCAGTGCTACGGCCCCCAGGGCGGCTAACTATGGCTACACCTTC. Amino acids: CSATAPRAANYGYTF.

The V call is TRBV6-1, the J call TRBJ2-5; 7 bases map to TRBD1. V dropped 6 bases and J dropped 5; count of bases not matched to a gene: 12. This CDR3 is 15 amino acids long. Per the germline V gene, CDR1 is MNHNS and CDR2 is SASEGT. The CDR3 DNA follows: TGTGCCAGCAGCCTGACGACAGGGTCGGCGGAGACCCAGTACTTC. It codes for CASSLTTGSAETQYF.

This chain connects TRBV21-1 to TRBJ2-3; TRBD1, the table's D call, lacks a check against the DNA. TRBV21-1 is a listed pseudogene. The CDR3 contains 14 residues. CDR3 protein: CASSSDRGVDTQYF. The CDR3 coding sequence is TGTGCCAGCAGTTCCGACAGGGGCGTAGATACGCAGTATTTT.

V gene TRBV7-9 combines with J gene TRBJ2-5, with TRBD2 as a possible D gene (5 bases). Trimming left V 3 bases short and J 11 bases short, with 19 bases between. The V gene's germline CDR1 is SEHNR and CDR2 FQNEAQ (reference sequence). The CDR3 extends over 14 amino acids. CDR3 region: CASSFSNTGREQYF. DNA of the CDR3: TGTGCCAGCAGCTTTTCAAATACCGGTAGGGAGCAGTACTTC.

The CDR3: CASSITGGSGTEAFF. CDR3 sequence (DNA): TGCGCCAGCAGCATTACAGGGGGGAGTGGCACTGAAGCTTTCTTT. The rearrangement links TRBV5-1 to TRBJ1-1, with 8 bases lining up with TRBD1. Looked up from germline, CDR1 is SGHRS and CDR2 is YFSETQ. V lost 4 bases and J lost 4; bases outside the gene matches: 9. CDR3 length: 15 residues.

The chain carries TRBV28 and TRBJ1-5; 7 positions agree with TRBD1. The trim removed 4 bases at V and 2 bases at J, leaving 8 bases unmatched. This CDR3 comprises 16 residues. Germline-derived CDR1 and CDR2 are MDHEN and SYDVKM. The CDR3, as DNA: TGTGCCAGCAGTTCCGGAAGGACAGGCGGCAATCAGCCCCAGCATTTT. Translating gives CASSSGRTGGNQPQHF.

This clonotype was found a few times. V usage is TRBV2 and J usage is TRBJ2-4; tentatively, D is TRBD1 (6 bases). V was pared by 6 bases and J by 7 bases, with 13 bases between. This CDR3 is 13 amino acids long. Germline CDR1 is SNHLY and CDR2 is FYNNEI. The DNA of the CDR3 is TGTGCCAGCAGGAGGACCCAGGGGAACATTCAGTACTTC. It specifies CASRRTQGNIQYF. Full variable domain (missing parts from reference TRBV2 and TRBJ2-4): EPEVTQTPSHQVTQMGQEVILRCVPISNHLYFYWYRQILGQKVEFLVSFYNNEISEKSEIFDDQFSVERPDGSNFTLKIRSTKLEDSAMYFCASRRTQGNIQYFGAGTRLSVL.